These 4 T cell receptor beta chains originate from one sample sequenced in a study of blood T cells in healthy people across ages. A second PCR of 7 to 11 cycles used a sample-barcoded 5' primer and a J-beta primer mix. Each CDR3 protein gets one entry after TCRdb re-called the 5' RACE reads with MiXCR. Of about 970,000 distinct CDR3 sequences listed, roughly 47% are singletons. The specimen sequenced was blood. The origin of the receptors is a woman aged 60 to 75 in good health.

The DNA of the CDR3 is TGTGCCAGCAGCTCCTGGGACAGTCAGACAGATACGCAGTATTTT. Translated: CASSSWDSQTDTQYF. The chain has TRBV7-8 and TRBJ2-3, with TRBD1 identical over 7 bases. V trimming: 4 bases; J trimming: 3 bases; junction bases outside the gene matches: 7. There are 15 residues in the CDR3. Germline V gene data show CDR1 as SGHVS and CDR2 as FQNEAQ.

The chain employs TRBV5-1 and TRBJ2-6; weak D call: TRBD2 (6 bases). V lost 0 bases to trimming and J lost 0 bases, with 10 bases between them. The CDR3 consists of 17 residues. Germline V gene data show CDR1 as SGHRS and CDR2 as YFSETQ. The DNA for the CDR3 is TGCGCCAGCAGCTTGGGCCACGGGAGCTCTGGGGCCAACGTCCTGACTTTC. Protein product: CASSLGHGSSGANVLTF.

In its sample, this clonotype was seen a few times. One junction end does not reproduce the germline sequence, and a read error may be involved. The chain combines TRBV9 with TRBJ1-6; unclear D gene. Germline values: CDR1 SGDLS, CDR2 YYNGEE. The CDR3 length is 13 residues. CDR3 nucleotide sequence: TGTGCCAGCAGCCTCTCCTATAATTCACCCCCCCACTTT. Residues: CASSLSYNSPPHF.

The V and J genes are TRBV5-1 and TRBJ2-4; no firm D call. The J call may be incorrect, as the DNA end agrees better with TRBJ2-7. Germline loops: CDR1 SGHRS, CDR2 YFSETQ. There are 13 residues in the CDR3. The CDR3 DNA reads TGCGCCAGCAGAACTCCCGGATCCTACGAGCAGTACTTC. Translation: CASRTPGSYEQYF.